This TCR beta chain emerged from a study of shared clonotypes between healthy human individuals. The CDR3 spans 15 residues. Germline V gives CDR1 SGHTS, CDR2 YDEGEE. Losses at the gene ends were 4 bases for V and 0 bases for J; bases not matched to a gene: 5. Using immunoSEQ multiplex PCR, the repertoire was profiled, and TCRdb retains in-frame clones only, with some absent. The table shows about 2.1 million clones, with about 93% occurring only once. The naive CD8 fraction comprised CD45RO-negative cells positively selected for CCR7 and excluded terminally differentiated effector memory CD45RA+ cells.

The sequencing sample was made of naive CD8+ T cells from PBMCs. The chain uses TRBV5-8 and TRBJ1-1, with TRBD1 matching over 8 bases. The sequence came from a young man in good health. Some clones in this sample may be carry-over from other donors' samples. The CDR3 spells CASSDRTGLNTEAFF. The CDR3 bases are TGTGCCAGCAGCGACCGGACAGGGCTGAACACTGAAGCTTTCTTT.